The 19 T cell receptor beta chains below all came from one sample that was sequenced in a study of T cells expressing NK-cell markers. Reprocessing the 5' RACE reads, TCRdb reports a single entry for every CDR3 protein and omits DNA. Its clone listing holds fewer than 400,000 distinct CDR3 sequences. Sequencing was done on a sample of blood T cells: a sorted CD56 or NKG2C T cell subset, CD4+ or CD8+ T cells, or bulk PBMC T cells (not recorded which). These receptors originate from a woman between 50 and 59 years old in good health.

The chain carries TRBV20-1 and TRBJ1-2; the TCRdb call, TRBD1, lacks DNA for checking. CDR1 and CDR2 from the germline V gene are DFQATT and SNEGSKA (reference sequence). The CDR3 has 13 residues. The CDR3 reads CSASPGRVYGYTF.

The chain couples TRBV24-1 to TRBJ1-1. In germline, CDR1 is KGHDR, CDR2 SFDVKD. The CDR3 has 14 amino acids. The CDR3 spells CATSDGERVTEAFF.

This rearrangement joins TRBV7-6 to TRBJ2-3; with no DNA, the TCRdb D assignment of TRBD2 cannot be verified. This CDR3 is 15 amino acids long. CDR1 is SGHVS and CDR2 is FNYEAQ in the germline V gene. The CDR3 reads CASSHGTSGPVAQYF. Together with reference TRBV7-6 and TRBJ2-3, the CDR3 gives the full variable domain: GAGVSQSPRYKVTKRGQDVALRCDPISGHVSLYWYRQALGQGPEFLTYFNYEAQQDKSGLPNDRFSAERPEGSISTLTIQRTEQRDSAMYRCASSHGTSGPVAQYFGPGTRLTVL.

CDR3 region: CSAEKPIGLADYNEQFF. The chain carries TRBV20-1 and TRBJ2-1; TCRdb proposes TRBD2, but this gene call is untestable without DNA. The CDR3 is 17 residues long. CDR1 is DFQATT, CDR2 SNEGSKA, per germline (reference sequence).

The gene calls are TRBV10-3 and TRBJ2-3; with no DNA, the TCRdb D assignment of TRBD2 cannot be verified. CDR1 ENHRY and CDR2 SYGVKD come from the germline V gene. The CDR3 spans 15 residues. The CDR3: CAISESKRVVDTQYF.

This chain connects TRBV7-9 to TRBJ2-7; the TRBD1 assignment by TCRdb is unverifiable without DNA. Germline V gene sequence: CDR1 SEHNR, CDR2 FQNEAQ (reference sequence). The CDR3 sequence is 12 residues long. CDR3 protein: CASSPLRYEQYF.

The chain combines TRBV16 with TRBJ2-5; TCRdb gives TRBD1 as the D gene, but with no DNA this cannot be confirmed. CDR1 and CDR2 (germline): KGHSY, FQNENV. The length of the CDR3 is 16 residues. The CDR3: CASSQTGAKLQETQYF.

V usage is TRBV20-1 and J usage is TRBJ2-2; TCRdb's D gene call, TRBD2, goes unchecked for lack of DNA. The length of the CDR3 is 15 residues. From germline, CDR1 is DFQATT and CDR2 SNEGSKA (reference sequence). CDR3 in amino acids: CSARAGTRATGELFF.

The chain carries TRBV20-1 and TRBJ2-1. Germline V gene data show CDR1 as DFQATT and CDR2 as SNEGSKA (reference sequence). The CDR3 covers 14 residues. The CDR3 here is CSARDVAIDNEQFF.

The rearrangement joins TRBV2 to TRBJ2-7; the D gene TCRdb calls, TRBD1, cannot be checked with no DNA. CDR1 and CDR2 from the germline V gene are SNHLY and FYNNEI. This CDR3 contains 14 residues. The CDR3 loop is CASRSPGGGYEQYF.

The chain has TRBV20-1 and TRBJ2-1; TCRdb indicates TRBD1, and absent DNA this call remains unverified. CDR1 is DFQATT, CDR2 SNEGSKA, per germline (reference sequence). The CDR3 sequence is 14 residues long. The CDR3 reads CSARARDGVNEQFF.

The CDR3 is CAIPLAGNNEQFF. The chain uses TRBV2 and TRBJ2-1; the TCRdb call, TRBD2, lacks DNA for checking. The length of the CDR3 is 13 residues. Germline values: CDR1 SNHLY, CDR2 FYNNEI.

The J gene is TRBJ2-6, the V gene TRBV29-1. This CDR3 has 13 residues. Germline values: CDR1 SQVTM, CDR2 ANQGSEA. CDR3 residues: CSVEGAGANVLTF.

CDR3 sequence reads: CSVFYGLAGGPNTGELFF. The rearrangement uses TRBV29-1 and TRBJ2-2; TCRdb reports TRBD2, a call that lacks DNA to check it against. Germline-derived CDR1 and CDR2 are SQVTM and ANQGSEA. This CDR3 region has 18 residues.

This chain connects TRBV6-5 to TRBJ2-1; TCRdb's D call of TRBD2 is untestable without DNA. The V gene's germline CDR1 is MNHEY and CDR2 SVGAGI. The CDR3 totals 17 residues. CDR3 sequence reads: CASSYDQGLAGEYEQFF.

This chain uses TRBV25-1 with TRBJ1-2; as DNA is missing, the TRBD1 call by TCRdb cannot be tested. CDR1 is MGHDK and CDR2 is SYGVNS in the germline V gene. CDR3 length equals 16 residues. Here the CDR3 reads CASSETALDPNYGYTF.

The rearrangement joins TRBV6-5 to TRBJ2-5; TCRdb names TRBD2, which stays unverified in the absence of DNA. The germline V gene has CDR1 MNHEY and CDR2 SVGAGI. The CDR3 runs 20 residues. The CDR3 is CASSYQITGTSPAAGKTQYF.

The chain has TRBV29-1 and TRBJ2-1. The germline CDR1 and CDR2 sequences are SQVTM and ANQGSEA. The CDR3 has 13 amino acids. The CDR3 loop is CSVTAMGLNEQFF.

The CDR3 here is CASSFPAPSNTGELFF. The chain combines TRBV5-1 with TRBJ2-2; TCRdb lists TRBD1, though no DNA is available to test this call. The CDR3 totals 16 residues. The germline CDR1 and CDR2 sequences are SGHRS and YFSETQ.